These 25 T cell receptor beta chains were all obtained from the same sample, sequenced in a study of post-analysis software for immune sequencing data. Study-wide points: In patients, TRBV5-6, TRBV5-1 and TRBV20-1 belonged to roughly 5 TRBV segments found more frequently than in controls.

Their recognized antigens are unknown. Presence of unique molecular identifiers characterized the TCR beta cDNA libraries. TCRdb processed the PCR reads anew with MiXCR; each CDR3 protein has one entry. The table lists about 380,000 distinct CDR3 sequences, around 33% of them singletons, with around an eighth in the top ten. Sequencing input: blood. The source is a girl aged 10 to 17 with multiple sclerosis.

This clonotype was observed many times. The V call is TRBV6-5, the J call TRBJ2-4; D is undetermined. CDR3 length: 16 amino acids. CDR1 and CDR2 from the germline V gene are MNHEY and SVGAGI. Trimming cost V 5 bases and J 2 bases, with 16 bases left between them. In DNA, the CDR3 is TGTGCCAGCAGTACACAATCCTCTTGGTCCAAAAACATTCAGTACTTC. The encoded protein is CASSTQSSWSKNIQYF.

The chain combines TRBV6-4 with TRBJ2-1; tentatively, D is TRBD1 or TRBD2 (5 bases each). The CDR3 has 16 amino acids. Germline V CDR1 and CDR2: MRHNA, SNTAGT. V shed 6 bases and J shed 0 bases, with 15 bases lying between them. CDR3 loop: CASSRLGTSSYNEQFF. DNA of the CDR3: TGTGCCAGCAGCAGATTGGGGACCAGCTCCTACAATGAGCAGTTCTTC.

A few counts support this clonotype. The chain is built from TRBV12-3 or TRBV12-4 and TRBJ2-7; 8 bases align to TRBD1. The ends lost 6 bases at V and 2 bases at J; junction bases unmatched: 6. The CDR3 sequence is 14 residues long. The CDR3 DNA sequence: TGTGCCAGCAGCCGGGACAGGCTTACCTACGAGCAGTACTTC. Amino acids: CASSRDRLTYEQYF.

This clonotype showed up just a few times. The J gene is TRBJ2-1, the V gene TRBV4-1; 12 nucleotides line up with TRBD2. Losses at the gene ends were 1 base for V and 3 bases for J; bases not matched to a gene: 7. The CDR3 runs to 18 residues. CDR1 and CDR2 (germline): MGHRA, YSYEKL. CDR3 amino acids: CASSQGLAGVAVYNEQFF. CDR3 coding DNA: TGCGCCAGCAGCCAAGGACTAGCGGGGGTTGCGGTCTACAATGAGCAGTTCTTC.

In its sample, this clonotype was seen many times. The rearrangement joins TRBV12-3 or TRBV12-4 to TRBJ2-3; no reliable D call. The CDR3 spans 13 residues. Between the trimmed V and J ends, which lost 3 bases and 0 bases, there was a span of 4 bases. In nucleotides, the CDR3 is TGTGCCAGCAGTTTCGGTAGCACAGATACGCAGTATTTT. The encoded protein is CASSFGSTDTQYF.

This clonotype was found a few times. One junction end disagrees with the germline gene, perhaps due to a read error. The chain carries TRBV12-3 or TRBV12-4 and TRBJ2-3; no clear D gene. This CDR3 region has 14 residues. The CDR3 protein is CASSLARRTDTQYF. The DNA of the CDR3 is TGTGCCAGCAGCTTAGCCCGCCGCACAGATACGCAGTATTTT.

The chain recombines TRBV12-3 or TRBV12-4 with TRBJ2-2; 7 positions agree with TRBD1. This CDR3 has 16 amino acids. Losses at the gene ends were 6 bases for V and 1 base for J; bases not matched to a gene: 8. CDR3 DNA: TGTGCCAGCAGGAACGACAGGGTCCTGAACACCGGGGAGCTGTTTTTT. This encodes CASRNDRVLNTGELFF.

This sequence joins TRBV6-2 or TRBV6-3 and TRBJ2-7, with TRBD2 matching over 12 bases. The end of the DNA fits TRBJ2-5 better, so the J call may be wrong. The CDR3 extends over 15 amino acids. Germline V gives CDR1 MNHEY, CDR2 SVGEGT. CDR3 protein: CATRTSGDARETQYF. The DNA for the CDR3 is TGTGCCACCCGGACTAGCGGGGATGCGCGGGAGACCCAGTACTTC.

V is TRBV7-2 and J is TRBJ1-4, with TRBD1 matching over 9 bases. The CDR3 has 14 residues. Germline CDR1 and CDR2: SGHTA and FQGNSA. J lost 11 bases, V lost 5 bases, and 9 bases had no gene match. CDR3 nucleotide sequence: TGTGCCAGCAGCCCTGGACAGGGGAGGACTAAACTGTTTTTT. Protein product: CASSPGQGRTKLFF.

This clonotype came up a few times. The chain employs TRBV5-8 and TRBJ1-2; TRBD1 agrees at 8 bases. The trim removed 5 bases at V and 7 bases at J, leaving 13 bases unmatched. Germline values: CDR1 SGHTS, CDR2 YDEGEE. The CDR3 is made up of 15 amino acids. For the CDR3, the DNA is TGTGCCAGCAGTGCGCAGGACAGGGTCGCCGCTGGCTACACCTTC. This sequence encodes CASSAQDRVAAGYTF.

The V gene is TRBV7-3, the J gene TRBJ2-5; D not certain. The length of the CDR3 is 15 residues. Germline V gives CDR1 SGHTA, CDR2 FQGTGA. V was pared by 3 bases and J by 5 bases, with 16 bases between. CDR3 nucleotides: TGTGCCAGCAGCTTCGACCCAAGACCGGCGGAGACCCAGTACTTC. Translating gives CASSFDPRPAETQYF. The full variable domain, its missing parts supplied by reference TRBV7-3 and TRBJ2-5, is GAGVSQTPSNKVTEKGKYVELRCDPISGHTALYWYRQSLGQGPEFLIYFQGTGAADDSGLPNDRFFAVRPEGSVSTLKIQRTERGDSAVYLCASSFDPRPAETQYFGPGTRLLVL.

The rearrangement links TRBV29-1 to TRBJ2-7; D possibly corresponds to TRBD2 (6 bases). This CDR3 comprises 14 residues. Germline lookup yields CDR1 SQVTM and CDR2 ANQGSEA. V lost 2 bases, J lost 9 bases, and 20 bases lay in between. The CDR3 coding sequence is TGCAGCGTTGAAAAAAGGGCACACCGGGAGTTGCAGTACTTC. Its protein product is CSVEKRAHRELQYF.

This clonotype was picked up a small number of times. The V and J genes are TRBV4-1 and TRBJ2-5, with D tentatively TRBD1 or TRBD2 (6 bases each). This CDR3 has 17 amino acids. The germline CDR1 and CDR2 sequences are MGHRA and YSYEKL. V was trimmed by 4 bases and J by 5 bases, leaving 23 bases between them. As DNA, the CDR3 is TGCGCCAGCAGCCCCCTCCCCCTTACGGGGGCCTGGGAGACCCAGTACTTC. Amino acid sequence: CASSPLPLTGAWETQYF.

This chain links TRBV27 with TRBJ2-7; weak D call: TRBD2 (7 bases). The V end was cut by 2 bases, the J end by 1 base, with 15 bases between. Germline assignment: CDR1 MNHEY and CDR2 SMNVEV (reference sequence). The CDR3 is made up of 16 amino acids. This CDR3 is CASSLAGAPPSYEQYF. In nucleotides, the CDR3 is TGTGCCAGCAGTTTAGCGGGGGCCCCGCCTTCCTACGAGCAGTACTTC.

Details on this clonotype: The junction departs from germline at one end; a sequencing error may be responsible. V and J are TRBV29-1 and TRBJ2-7, with D maybe TRBD1 (6 bases). CDR3 size: 12 residues. Germline V gene sequence: CDR1 SQVTM, CDR2 ANQGSEA. CDR3 sequence (DNA): TGCAGCGTTGAGGACAGCTCCTACGGGCAGTACTTC. Translation: CSVEDSSYGQYF.

The genes are TRBV19 and TRBJ2-7; D could derive from TRBD1 or TRBD2 (6 bases each). With 6 bases removed from V and 3 bases from J, the gap between germline ends came to 15 bases. Germline assignment: CDR1 LNHDA and CDR2 SQIVND (reference sequence). This CDR3 has 14 amino acids. The DNA of the CDR3 is TGTGCCAGTAGCCCGGGGGCAGATAGCTACGAGCAGTACTTC. Translation: CASSPGADSYEQYF.

This clonotype showed up just once. V and J are TRBV19 and TRBJ1-5; a possible D gene is TRBD1 (6 bases). Germline CDR1 LNHDA, CDR2 SQIVND (reference sequence). Trimming took off 10 bases at V and 0 bases at J, with 16 bases between the two ends. This CDR3 spans 15 amino acids. The CDR3: CATQEQGYSNQPQHF. The CDR3 DNA sequence: TGTGCCACCCAAGAACAGGGATATAGCAATCAGCCCCAGCATTTT.

This chain uses TRBV10-3 with TRBJ1-1, with D uncertain. Germline lookup yields CDR1 ENHRY and CDR2 SYGVKD. V was cut by 0 bases and J by 5 bases, with 13 bases left in between. This CDR3 has 15 amino acids. CDR3 sequence (DNA): TGTGCCATCAGTGAGTCAGCGCCTTCAGGAACTGAAGCTTTCTTT. Its protein is CAISESAPSGTEAFF.

The chain carries TRBV29-1 and TRBJ2-3; D gene uncertain. V lost 1 base and J 2 bases, leaving 13 bases between the germline ends. Germline lookup yields CDR1 SQVTM and CDR2 ANQGSEA. This CDR3 region has 15 residues. As DNA, the CDR3 is TGCAGCGTTGAAGGGGCCAGCGAAAACACAGATACGCAGTATTTT. Amino acids: CSVEGASENTDTQYF.

This clonotype was recorded a few times. J is TRBJ2-5 and V is TRBV20-1; 7 bases align to TRBD2. After removal of 5 bases from V and 7 bases from J, the junction contained 16 bases not matched to a gene. CDR1 is DFQATT, CDR2 SNEGSKA, per germline (reference sequence). The CDR3 consists of 15 residues. The CDR3 nucleotides read TGCAGTGCTGCCCCTCGGGACTATCCAGGCGGGACCCAGTACTTC. Its protein is CSAAPRDYPGGTQYF.

This clonotype occurred once. The V and J genes are TRBV12-3 or TRBV12-4 and TRBJ1-1; 7 positions agree with TRBD1. V lost 5 bases and J lost 4; bases outside the gene matches: 7. The CDR3 runs 14 residues. The CDR3 DNA is TGTGCCAGCAGTCCATGGACAGGCCTCACTGAAGCTTTCTTT. Protein: CASSPWTGLTEAFF.

This rearrangement joins TRBV12-3 or TRBV12-4 to TRBJ1-1; D is ambiguous. Trimming shortened V by 6 bases and J by 6 bases, and 14 bases separated the two germline ends. The CDR3 extends over 13 amino acids. For the CDR3, the DNA is TGTGCCAGCAGATTTAGTGTACCGGCTGAAGCTTTCTTT. Translating gives CASRFSVPAEAFF.

This rearrangement joins TRBV21-1 to TRBJ1-5. TRBV21-1 counts as a pseudogene. This CDR3 has 15 amino acids. The chain's CDR3 is CASPWEGRVNQPQHF. For the CDR3, the DNA is TGTGCCAGCCCTTGGGAGGGGAGGGTTAATCAGCCCCAGCATTTT.

J is TRBJ2-1 and V is TRBV12-3 or TRBV12-4; 10 bases align to TRBD2. The V segment lost 7 bases and the J segment 0 bases; nucleotides outside the gene matches: 15. The CDR3 has 19 residues. The CDR3 sequence is CASTDSAGGFSSSYNEQFF. The CDR3 DNA is TGTGCCAGCACCGACTCAGCGGGGGGGTTCTCGAGCTCCTACAATGAGCAGTTCTTC.

The sample holds a few counts of this clonotype. V usage is TRBV7-6 and J usage is TRBJ2-3; 11 bases match TRBD1. This CDR3 has 16 residues. The junction had 5 bases not matched to a gene; V was cut back by 4 bases and J by 2 bases. The germline CDR1 and CDR2 sequences are SGHVS and FNYEAQ. CDR3 sequence (DNA): TGTGCCAGCAGCTCCGGGACAGGGGGATTCACAGATACGCAGTATTTT. It translates to CASSSGTGGFTDTQYF.